The T cell receptor (beta chain) under discussion was sequenced for a study of PD-1 and CTLA-4 blockade in melanoma. The repertoire was sequenced with immunoSEQ multiplex PCR; TCRdb's copy has only in-frame clones and lacks some. The sample has tens of thousands of clones, approximately 89% seen once. This clone has a handful of counts. The receptor's source is a human donor with melanoma. Sequenced here: CD8+ T cells from peripheral blood, sampled before anti-PD-1 treatment.

The CDR3 sequence: CSVEEGNTEAFF. Here the CDR3 DNA reads TGCAGCGTTGAGGAGGGGAACACTGAAGCTTTCTTT. The chain is built from TRBV29-1 and TRBJ1-1; D is unresolved. The V end was cut by 3 bases, the J end by 1 base, with 6 bases between. The length of the CDR3 is 12 residues. Germline V gene sequence: CDR1 SQVTM, CDR2 ANQGSEA.